In its sample, the clone carrying this T cell receptor beta chain was seen a few times. Antigen unknown. Trimming removed 6 bases from V and 0 bases from J, with 12 bases in between. There are 15 residues in the CDR3. Time point reported: patch test 3, about 24 weeks after DPC sensitization. Treatment meaning: therapeutic diphenylcyclopropenone sensitization with weekly scalp DPC. The sample originates from a study of human T cells and chemical hapten exposure. TCRdb processed the RACE reads anew with MiXCR; each CDR3 protein has one entry. The repertoire holds roughly 200,000 distinct CDR3 sequences, around 25% seen once, with 2% to 2.5% in the top ten. Study conclusions and caveats: No shift was seen in TCRs above 1 in 1000 frequency with DPC sensitization.

The material sequenced was whole blood, taken in connection with sensitization to the hapten diphenylcyclopropenone (DPC). The sequence was collected from a woman between 40 and 55 years old with alopecia areata. Some clones in this sample may be carry-over from other donors' samples. The V call is TRBV12-3 or TRBV12-4, the J call TRBJ1-3, with D unresolved. CDR3 protein: CASRLLGNSGNTIYF. The CDR3, as DNA: TGTGCCAGCAGACTCCTTGGTAACTCTGGAAACACCATATATTTT.